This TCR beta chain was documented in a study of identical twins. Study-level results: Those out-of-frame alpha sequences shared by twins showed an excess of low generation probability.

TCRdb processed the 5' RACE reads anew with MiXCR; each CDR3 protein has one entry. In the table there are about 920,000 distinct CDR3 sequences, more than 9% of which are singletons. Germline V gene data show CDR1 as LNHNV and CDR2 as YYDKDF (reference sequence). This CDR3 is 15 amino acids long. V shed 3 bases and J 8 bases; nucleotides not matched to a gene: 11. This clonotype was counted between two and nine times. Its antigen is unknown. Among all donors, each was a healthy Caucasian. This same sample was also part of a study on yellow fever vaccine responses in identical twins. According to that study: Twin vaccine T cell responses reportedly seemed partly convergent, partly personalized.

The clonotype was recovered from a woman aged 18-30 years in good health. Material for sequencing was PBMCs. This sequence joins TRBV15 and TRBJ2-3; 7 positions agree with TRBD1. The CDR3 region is CATSRTRQGPATQYF. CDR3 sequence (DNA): TGTGCCACCAGCAGGACCAGACAGGGTCCGGCTACGCAGTATTTT.